Each of the 15 T cell receptor beta chains below was sequenced from the same sample in a study of shared clonotypes between healthy human individuals. Using immunoSEQ multiplex PCR, the repertoire was profiled, and TCRdb retains in-frame clones only, with some absent. Counted here are over 2 million clones, about 95% occurring once; the ten biggest clones make up roughly 1%. Positive CCR7 selection of CD45RO-negative cells yielded the naive CD8 cells, and terminally differentiated effector memory CD45RA+ cells were excluded. The specimen was naive CD8+ T cells sorted from blood. The receptor set was obtained from a man between 18 and 35 years old in good health.

The chain combines TRBV7-9 with TRBJ2-5; 7 bases are a match to TRBD2. This CDR3 has 17 amino acids. The trim removed 1 base at V and 0 bases at J, leaving 8 bases unmatched. Germline CDR1 SEHNR, CDR2 FQNEAQ (reference sequence). CDR3 nucleotide sequence: TGTGCCAGCAGCTTAGTCTATGCAGCGGGATACCAAGAGACCCAGTACTTC. It yields the protein CASSLVYAAGYQETQYF.

The chain joins TRBV28 to TRBJ2-5; 7 nucleotides match TRBD1. The length of the CDR3 is 15 residues. Germline values: CDR1 MDHEN, CDR2 SYDVKM. V was pared by 5 bases and J by 5 bases, with 11 bases of the junction left unmatched. The CDR3 loop is CASSLNRGLRETQYF. The CDR3 DNA follows: TGTGCCAGCAGTCTAAACAGGGGTTTGAGGGAGACCCAGTACTTC.

This chain links TRBV5-1 with TRBJ1-3; D may be TRBD1 (5 bases). Germline V gives CDR1 SGHRS, CDR2 YFSETQ. CDR3 length: 14 amino acids. Trimming removed 4 bases at V and 4 bases at J, with 12 bases between. The CDR3: CASSETGLGNTIYF. CDR3 coding DNA: TGCGCCAGCAGCGAAACAGGTTTGGGAAACACCATATATTTT.

CDR3 DNA: TGTGCCAGCAGCTCGCCCGGGACAGGGGGCGGCGGGGCCAACGTCCTGACTTTC. Encoded protein: CASSSPGTGGGGANVLTF. The chain employs TRBV5-4 and TRBJ2-6; 12 bases fit TRBD1. V dropped 3 bases and J dropped 4; count of bases not matched to a gene: 8. Looked up from germline, CDR1 is SGHNT and CDR2 is YYREEE (reference sequence). This CDR3 region has 18 residues.

This clone was seen once. The chain has TRBV7-8 and TRBJ2-1; TRBD1 agrees at 12 bases. CDR3 length: 15 residues. Germline CDR1 is SGHVS and CDR2 is FQNEAQ. The V segment lost 5 bases and the J segment 7 bases; nucleotides outside the gene matches: 6. CDR3 amino acids: CASSPGTGGENEQFF. In DNA form, the CDR3 reads TGTGCCAGCAGCCCTGGGACAGGGGGCGAGAATGAGCAGTTCTTC.

This clone was counted once. The rearrangement joins TRBV6-1 to TRBJ2-7; possible D gene TRBD1, 6 bases. CDR3 size: 16 residues. CDR1 is MNHNS and CDR2 is SASEGT in the germline V gene. V lost 4 bases and J 4 bases, leaving 20 bases between the germline ends. DNA for the CDR3: TGTGCCAGCAGTGCCTACCGAACAGGGCTCGGTTACGAGCAGTACTTC. Translating gives CASSAYRTGLGYEQYF.

The chain links TRBV28 to TRBJ1-1, with D unresolved. Germline assignment: CDR1 MDHEN and CDR2 SYDVKM. The V and J ends lost 5 bases and 1 base respectively, with 11 bases between them. The CDR3 runs 14 residues. The CDR3 nucleotides are TGTGCCAGCAGTGTCCAGGTATCGAACACTGAAGCTTTCTTT. The encoded protein is CASSVQVSNTEAFF.

The CDR3 DNA reads TGTGCCAGCAGCTTAGGGATAGATAACTATGGCTACACCTTC. Its protein product is CASSLGIDNYGYTF. The genes are TRBV11-2 and TRBJ1-2; D is unclear. Trimming left V 1 base short and J 1 base short, with 7 bases between. Germline V gene lookup returns CDR1 SGHAT and CDR2 FQNNGV. There are 14 residues in the CDR3.

This chain uses TRBV6-5 with TRBJ2-1; 7 bases match TRBD2. Trimming cost V 3 bases and J 2 bases; bases outside gene matches: 4. This CDR3 region has 15 residues. Germline V gene data show CDR1 as MNHEY and CDR2 as SVGAGI. The CDR3 nucleotides are TGTGCCAGCAGTTATGGTAGCGGGCCCTACAATGAGCAGTTCTTC. Translation: CASSYGSGPYNEQFF.

V and J are TRBV6-5 and TRBJ2-1, with TRBD2 as a possible D gene (6 bases). Germline assignment: CDR1 MNHEY and CDR2 SVGAGI. The CDR3 consists of 16 residues. Trimming removed 0 bases at V and 0 bases at J, with 9 bases between. The CDR3 DNA is TGTGCCAGCAGTTACTCGATTAGCGGCTCCTACAATGAGCAGTTCTTC. Its translation: CASSYSISGSYNEQFF.

This clone was recorded only once. The V gene is TRBV4-2, the J gene TRBJ2-5; a weak D match, TRBD2 (6 bases). CDR3 size: 15 residues. Germline V gives CDR1 LGHNA, CDR2 YNFKEQ. Trimming took off 1 base at V and 2 bases at J, with 11 bases between the two ends. Here the CDR3 reads CASSQVDGTQETQYF. In DNA, the CDR3 is TGTGCCAGCAGCCAAGTCGACGGGACTCAAGAGACCCAGTACTTC.

V gene TRBV7-8 combines with J gene TRBJ1-4; no clear D gene. V lost 5 bases and J lost 3, with 10 bases in between. The CDR3 loop spans 14 amino acids. Germline assignment: CDR1 SGHVS and CDR2 FQNEAQ. CDR3: CASSEGGPNEKLFF. CDR3 in DNA: TGTGCCAGCAGCGAGGGAGGGCCTAATGAAAAACTGTTTTTT.

This clone has just a few counts. J is TRBJ1-6 and V is TRBV28, with D uncertain. Per germline, CDR1 MDHEN and CDR2 SYDVKM. Trimming stripped 2 bases from V and 17 bases from J, with 19 bases between. This CDR3 contains 14 residues. The CDR3 bases are TGTGCCAGCAGTTTAAGCGACGATTGGCTCTCGGTCCACTTT. Its translation is CASSLSDDWLSVHF.

As concerns this clone: Distinct nucleotide sequences in the sample also encode this CDR3. The chain recombines TRBV9 with TRBJ2-7; the match to TRBD2 covers 7 bases. This CDR3 is built from 15 residues. Germline loops: CDR1 SGDLS, CDR2 YYNGEE. V gave up 0 bases and J gave up 0 bases; unmatched junction bases: 3. CDR3 in DNA: TGTGCCAGCAGCGTAGGCGGGAGTCGCTCCTACGAGCAGTACTTC. This codes for CASSVGGSRSYEQYF.

V is TRBV2 and J is TRBJ2-3, with a weak D call TRBD2 (6 bases). V lost 6 bases, J lost 0 bases, and 16 bases lay in between. Germline CDR1 reads SNHLY; CDR2 reads FYNNEI. This CDR3 is 16 amino acids long. Written as DNA, the CDR3 is TGTGCCAGCAGAAGGATAGCGGATTCTAGCACAGATACGCAGTATTTT. Its translation: CASRRIADSSTDTQYF.